This T cell receptor (beta chain) emerged from a study of Ad26.COV2.S vaccination and SARS-CoV-2 variants. Across the whole study: COV1001, an Ad26.COV2.S trial, supplied this vaccine-arm donor.

Treatment specified: some 20 received Ad26.COV2.S at low or high dose, single or two shots; roughly five received placebo; per-sample allocation not given. Repertoires come from day 63 after the first vaccine or placebo injection. It was an adult aged 18-55 years in Boston who was the donor. Notes on the study in general: Breadth, reportedly substantial, characterized the spike-specific CD8+ and CD4+ T cell responses after vaccination.

To note about this clone: Its antigen is undetermined.

V lost 1 base, J lost 7 bases, and 11 bases lay in between. The CDR3 contains 13 residues. Germline lookup yields CDR1 LNHDA and CDR2 SQIVND (reference sequence). Method: immunoSEQ multiplex PCR; TCRdb's copy keeps in-frame clones and lacks some. The profile shows about 680,000 clones, around 92% of them singletons. The TCR sequence derives from a person between 18 and 59 years old who received the Ad26.COV2.S COVID-19 vaccine or a placebo. V and J are TRBV19 and TRBJ2-7; possible D gene TRBD2, 5 bases. The material was peripheral blood, obtained in a trial of Ad26.COV2.S vaccine versus placebo. The chain's CDR3 is CASSIGGGREQYF. CDR3 nucleotide sequence: TGTGCCAGTAGTATAGGAGGAGGCAGGGAGCAGTACTTC.